These 18 T cell receptor beta chains came from one sample sequenced in a study of T cell repertoires in cytomegalovirus infection. MiXCR, run by TCRdb on the reads, gives a single entry per CDR3 protein. The sample has around 740,000 distinct CDR3 sequences, less than 40% seen once. The source material was PBMCs. These receptors were obtained from a human donor in good health (CMV status not recorded). Some clones in this sample may be carry-over from other donors' samples.

V is TRBV12-3 or TRBV12-4 and J is TRBJ1-5; tentatively, D is TRBD1 (5 bases). V dropped 2 bases and J dropped 9 bases, with 11 bases sitting between them. The CDR3 spans 13 residues. For the CDR3, the DNA is TGTGCCAGCAGTTTATTGGGGGGTGGGCCCCAGCATTTT. This translates into CASSLLGGGPQHF.

A remark on this clonotype: Given a much more abundant clone one base away, this may be a read error. The chain couples TRBV7-8 to TRBJ1-6, with TRBD1 matching over 8 bases. The V gene's germline CDR1 is SGHVS and CDR2 FQNEAQ. The CDR3 has 14 amino acids. DNA for the CDR3: TGTGCCAGCAGCTTAGGGGACAGGAATTCACTCCTCCACTTT. Protein product: CASSLGDRNSLLHF.

V usage is TRBV7-2 and J usage is TRBJ2-1, with D uncertain. Deletions cut 1 base from V and 4 bases from J, with 8 bases between. CDR1 and CDR2 from the germline V gene are SGHTA and FQGNSA. This CDR3 region has 14 residues. The CDR3 sequence: CASSLVKGYNEQFF. The CDR3, as DNA: TGTGCCAGCAGCTTAGTCAAGGGATACAATGAGCAGTTCTTC.

V usage is TRBV6-6 and J usage is TRBJ2-7; D is perhaps TRBD2 (5 bases). In germline, CDR1 is MNHNY, CDR2 SVGAGI (reference sequence). Trimming stripped 6 bases from V and 1 base from J, with 10 bases between. The length of the CDR3 is 13 residues. CDR3 sequence reads: CASRMGSSYEQYF. Written as DNA, the CDR3 is TGTGCCAGCAGAATGGGGAGTTCCTACGAGCAGTACTTC.

The chain couples TRBV12-3 or TRBV12-4 to TRBJ1-6; D ambiguous. Trimming took off 3 bases at V and 6 bases at J, with 12 bases between the two ends. This CDR3 spans 15 amino acids. The CDR3 is CASSFLGVSNSPLHF. The CDR3 region has the DNA TGTGCCAGCAGTTTCTTGGGCGTCTCTAATTCACCCCTCCACTTT.

CDR3 DNA sequence: TGTGCCAGTAAAGGTATCGGGAGTCGGGAGTACAATGAGCAGTTCTTC. Amino acids: CASKGIGSREYNEQFF. The chain links TRBV27 to TRBJ2-1; the D gene is possibly TRBD2 (6 bases). The V gene's germline CDR1 is MNHEY and CDR2 SMNVEV (reference sequence). Trimming stripped 9 bases from V and 4 bases from J, with 22 bases between. The CDR3 has 16 amino acids.

The V gene is TRBV19, the J gene TRBJ1-5, with unresolved D. Germline-derived CDR1 and CDR2 are LNHDA and SQIVND (reference sequence). Between the trimmed V and J ends, which lost 4 bases and 3 bases, there was a span of 13 bases. This CDR3 comprises 15 residues. In DNA form, the CDR3 reads TGTGCCAGTAGTACTCCTACAGATCTCAATCAGCCCCAGCATTTT. It codes for CASSTPTDLNQPQHF.

The rearrangement uses TRBV28 and TRBJ2-7; 9 bases agree with TRBD1. Germline V gene lookup returns CDR1 MDHEN and CDR2 SYDVKM. The CDR3 extends over 15 amino acids. With V trimmed by 4 bases and J by 3 bases, 7 bases remained unmatched. The CDR3 is CASSSSGTGNYEQYF. Written as DNA, the CDR3 is TGTGCCAGCAGTTCCTCCGGGACAGGGAACTACGAGCAGTACTTC. The full variable domain, completed using reference TRBV28 and TRBJ2-7, is DVKVTQSSRYLVKRTGEKVFLECVQDMDHENMFWYRQDPGLGLRLIYFSYDVKMKEKGDIPEGYSVSREKKERFSLILESASTNQTSMYLCASSSSGTGNYEQYFGPGTRLTVT.

There are many counts of this clonotype. J is TRBJ2-3 and V is TRBV9; 7 bases match TRBD1. The CDR3 extends over 16 amino acids. The V gene end was trimmed by 3 bases and the J gene end by 2 bases; junction bases not matched to a gene: 9. The germline V gene has CDR1 SGDLS and CDR2 YYNGEE. The CDR3 spells CASSAGTAPLTDTQYF. CDR3 bases: TGTGCCAGCAGCGCAGGGACAGCCCCTCTCACAGATACGCAGTATTTT.

J is TRBJ2-3 and V is TRBV29-1; 8 positions agree with TRBD2. CDR1 and CDR2 (germline): SQVTM, ANQGSEA. The CDR3 contains 15 residues. Unmatched junction bases numbered 9, after V lost 5 bases and J lost 2 bases. CDR3 coding DNA: TGCAGCGTTCCGAACACTAGCGGTTACACAGATACGCAGTATTTT. Amino acid sequence: CSVPNTSGYTDTQYF.

This clonotype was counted once. This chain links TRBV29-1 with TRBJ1-2; a possible D gene is TRBD1 (5 bases). Trimming left V 4 bases short and J 4 bases short, with 13 bases between. This CDR3 has 13 residues. Germline lookup yields CDR1 SQVTM and CDR2 ANQGSEA. CDR3 DNA sequence: TGCAGCGTTGCCCTCCAGGGTTTCTATGGCTACACCTTC. Translated: CSVALQGFYGYTF.

This clonotype was detected only a few times. The genes are TRBV19 and TRBJ1-2; D is unresolved. Trimming left V 7 bases short and J 8 bases short, with 20 bases between. The length of the CDR3 is 14 residues. Germline loops: CDR1 LNHDA, CDR2 SQIVND (reference sequence). The DNA of the CDR3 is TGTGCCAGTACCCCAGGCCCAGGCACGAGGGGCTACACCTTC. This codes for CASTPGPGTRGYTF.

This sequence joins TRBV9 and TRBJ2-7; D uncertain. This CDR3 is built from 14 residues. Germline values: CDR1 SGDLS, CDR2 YYNGEE. With 0 bases removed from V and 3 bases from J, the gap between germline ends came to 10 bases. The chain's CDR3 is CASSVGVGRYEQYF. The CDR3 coding sequence is TGTGCCAGCAGCGTAGGAGTAGGGCGCTACGAGCAGTACTTC.

The chain couples TRBV19 to TRBJ2-7; D remains ambiguous. Germline CDR1 is LNHDA and CDR2 is SQIVND (reference sequence). Trimming removed 6 bases from V and 3 bases from J, with 12 bases in between. The CDR3 is 13 amino acids. In DNA form, the CDR3 reads TGTGCCAGTAGGACCGCATCTGGCTACGAGCAGTACTTC. This gives the protein CASRTASGYEQYF.

In regard to this clonotype: At one boundary the junction diverges from the germline segment, which might be a read error. The rearrangement uses TRBV7-9 and TRBJ2-1; 9 bases match TRBD2. The V gene's germline CDR1 is SEHNR and CDR2 FQNEAQ (reference sequence). The CDR3 spans 15 residues. The CDR3 nucleotides read TGTGCCAGCAGCCGCGGGATAGCGGGGGACTATGAGCAGTGCTTC. It is translated as CASSRGIAGDYEQCF.

In this sample, this clonotype turned up a few times. This rearrangement joins TRBV7-2 to TRBJ1-1; maybe TRBD1 (5 bases). The germline CDR1 and CDR2 sequences are SGHTA and FQGNSA. This CDR3 is built from 13 residues. V lost 3 bases, J lost 5 bases, and 10 bases lay in between. The CDR3 loop reads CASSFIGDTEAFF. CDR3 DNA sequence: TGTGCCAGCAGCTTTATAGGGGATACTGAAGCTTTCTTT.

In its sample, this clonotype was seen a few times. The J gene is TRBJ2-5, the V gene TRBV28; 7 nucleotides match TRBD2. J gave up 4 bases and V 4 bases, and 12 bases lay outside the gene matches. The CDR3 is 16 residues long. Germline V gives CDR1 MDHEN, CDR2 SYDVKM. In nucleotides, the CDR3 is TGTGCCAGCAGTTCCTCGACAGACGGCGGGGGAGAGACCCAGTACTTC. Amino acids: CASSSSTDGGGETQYF.

This clonotype was observed a handful of times. The chain employs TRBV7-3 and TRBJ2-7; D possibly corresponds to TRBD1 (5 bases). The ends were cut back, 5 bases at V and 2 bases at J, with 13 bases in the middle. Germline CDR1 reads SGHTA; CDR2 reads FQGTGA. The CDR3 contains 14 residues. The CDR3 DNA is TGTGCCAGCAGCCCTACAGGTGACCCCTACGAGCAGTACTTC. Its translation: CASSPTGDPYEQYF. The complete variable domain, with remaining parts taken from reference TRBV7-3 and TRBJ2-7, reads GAGVSQTPSNKVTEKGKYVELRCDPISGHTALYWYRQSLGQGPEFLIYFQGTGAADDSGLPNDRFFAVRPEGSVSTLKIQRTERGDSAVYLCASSPTGDPYEQYFGPGTRLTVT.